This TCR beta chain is drawn from a study of T cells after yellow fever vaccination. Looking at the study overall: The authors prepared low-cell-number fractions using SMART-Seq v4 Ultra Low Input. Study outcomes and limitations: Clonotypes appearing in both CD4 and CD8 compartments existed, and their share was small.

This clonotype has a count of ten or more. Its antigen remains unknown. A universal primer site and UMIs were added as TCR cDNA was made by 5'RACE template switching. MiXCR, applied by TCRdb to the 5' RACE reads, yields one record per CDR3 protein. This sample has about 300,000 distinct CDR3 sequences, with 6.5% to 8.5% found just once. Trimming took off 5 bases at V and 2 bases at J, with 16 bases between the two ends. Germline-derived CDR1 and CDR2 are SGHVS and FQNEAQ. CDR3 length: 16 amino acids. V is TRBV7-8 and J is TRBJ2-4; D is possibly TRBD1 or TRBD2 (5 bases each). The source was PBMCs, collected about 49 days after the first yellow fever vaccination. The receptor comes from a young man who received the YFV17D yellow fever vaccine. The CDR3 coding sequence is TGTGCCAGCAGCGGGACGCGGGTATTATCCAAAAACATTCAGTACTTC. Encoded protein: CASSGTRVLSKNIQYF.